This T cell receptor beta chain was obtained from a study of shared clonotypes between healthy human individuals. Looking at the study overall: Donor ages ranged 18 to 49 years: a couple of women, a few men. Study results and limitations: Estimated clonotype richness was generally higher in naive than memory subsets. Sequencing of the sorted subsets was shown by rarefaction to be incomplete despite large depth.

Of note for this clone: Its antigen remains unidentified.

This CDR3 has 15 residues. Per the germline V gene, CDR1 is SSHAT and CDR2 is FNYEAQ (reference sequence). The trim removed 2 bases at V and 5 bases at J, leaving 7 bases unmatched. Assay: immunoSEQ multiplex PCR; the TCRdb copy retains only in-frame clones and omits some. The repertoire holds fewer than 700,000 clones, roughly 96% seen once, with about 0.11% in the top ten. Selected positively for CCR7 and CD45RO-negative, naive CD8 cells excluded terminally differentiated effector memory CD45RA+ cells. The receptor was isolated from a woman aged 30 to 39 in good health. The sample comprised naive CD8+ T cells sorted from blood. The J gene is TRBJ2-5, the V gene TRBV7-7; TRBD2 agrees at 8 bases. CDR3 DNA sequence: TGTGCCAGCAGCTTACTAGCGGGTAGGGGTGAGACCCAGTACTTC. Protein: CASSLLAGRGETQYF.